This T cell receptor beta chain appears in the sequencing data of a study of beta chain features in type 1 diabetes. Whole-study results and caveats: Among all four CD4+ subsets, Type 1 diabetes patients had TCRB CDR3s that were moderately but significantly shorter. Any HLA type influence on TCRB rearrangement was left unresolved here. Diminished insertions and augmented deletions at VDJ junctions characterized type 1 diabetes patients.

The table lists this clone with a few counts. No antigen is known for it. The CDR3 runs to 16 residues. Germline V gives CDR1 SGHVS, CDR2 FNYEAQ. Trimming stripped 0 bases from V and 2 bases from J, with 10 bases between. What was sequenced were expressed TCRB transcripts, since all of the isolated RNA had been reverse transcribed. TCRdb's copy holds only in-frame clones and misses some; the assay was immunoSEQ multiplex PCR. The table records some 350,000 clones, 8.5% to 10% of them present only once. Sample: central memory CD4+ T cells from blood. The clonotype comes from a man aged 25 to 40 with type 1 diabetes. This chain joins TRBV7-6 and TRBJ2-2, with a possible D match to TRBD2 (6 bases). The CDR3 sequence: CASSLASGVNTGELFF. The CDR3 DNA reads TGTGCCAGCAGCTTAGCTAGCGGAGTTAACACCGGGGAGCTGTTTTTT.